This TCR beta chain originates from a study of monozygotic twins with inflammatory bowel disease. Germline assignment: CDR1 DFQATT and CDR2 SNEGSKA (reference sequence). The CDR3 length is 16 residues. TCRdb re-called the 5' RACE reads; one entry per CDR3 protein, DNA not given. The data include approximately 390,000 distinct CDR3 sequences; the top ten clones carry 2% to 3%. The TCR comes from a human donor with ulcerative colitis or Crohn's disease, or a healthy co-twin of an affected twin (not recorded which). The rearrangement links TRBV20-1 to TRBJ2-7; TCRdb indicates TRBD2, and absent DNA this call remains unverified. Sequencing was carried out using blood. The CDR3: CSARDDARGARYEQYF.